The 13 T cell receptor beta chains below all came from one sample that was sequenced in a study of T cells in Graves' hyperthyroidism and ophthalmopathy. RNA transcripts served as the template for amplifying TCR beta CDR3 regions. The HTBI primer set was used in a first-round RT-PCR of the TCR CDR3. MiXCR, run by TCRdb on the multiplex PCR reads, gives a single entry per CDR3 protein. The sample gives 45,000 to 55,000 distinct CDR3 sequences, 45% to 65% of which show up once; roughly a third is in the top ten. Specimen: peripheral blood or thyroid tissue (not recorded which). Receptors originate from a man between 18 and 29 years old with Graves' hyperthyroidism.

This clonotype was picked up many times. This chain connects TRBV27 to TRBJ2-7; D possibly matches TRBD1 or TRBD2 (5 bases each). The V gene lost 6 bases and the J gene lost 1 base, with 19 bases spanning the gap. From germline, CDR1 is MNHEY and CDR2 SMNVEV (reference sequence). This CDR3 region has 16 residues. The CDR3 loop is CASSDRGTGYSYEQYF. In DNA form, the CDR3 reads TGTGCCAGCAGCGATAGAGGGACGGGGTATTCCTACGAGCAGTACTTC.

This clonotype was observed many times. The V gene is TRBV5-1, the J gene TRBJ2-7; D is unclear. CDR3 length: 17 amino acids. Germline-derived CDR1 and CDR2 are SGHRS and YFSETQ. With 0 bases removed from V and 1 base from J, the gap between germline ends came to 17 bases. This chain's CDR3 is CASSLGSSPTFSYEQYF. The CDR3 DNA is TGCGCCAGCAGCTTGGGTTCTAGTCCAACGTTTTCCTACGAGCAGTACTTC.

The chain employs TRBV29-1 and TRBJ1-3; TRBD1 agrees at 7 bases. J was trimmed by 4 bases and V by 3 bases; bases with no gene match: 6. Germline assignment: CDR1 SQVTM and CDR2 ANQGSEA. This CDR3 spans 14 amino acids. CDR3 DNA sequence: TGCAGCGTTGAGATACAGGGGATAGGAAACACCATATATTTT. It codes for CSVEIQGIGNTIYF.

The chain uses TRBV18 and TRBJ2-7; a possible D gene is TRBD2 (6 bases). Trimming left V 0 bases short and J 6 bases short, with 15 bases between. The CDR3 runs to 15 residues. Per the germline V gene, CDR1 is KGHSH and CDR2 is LQKENI. Here the CDR3 reads CASSPPDSEGGEQYF. CDR3 in DNA: TGTGCCAGCTCACCACCCGATAGCGAGGGAGGCGAGCAGTACTTC.

This clonotype was recorded at least ten times. The chain joins TRBV19 to TRBJ2-2; unclear D gene. The germline gives CDR1 LNHDA, CDR2 SQIVND (reference sequence). V lost 0 bases and J lost 3, with 5 bases in between. The CDR3 spans 14 residues. The CDR3 here is CASSIEGYTGELFF. CDR3 DNA: TGTGCCAGTAGTATAGAAGGGTACACCGGGGAGCTGTTTTTT.

The chain joins TRBV7-2 to TRBJ1-1; possibly TRBD1 for D (6 bases). CDR3 length equals 13 residues. The germline V gene has CDR1 SGHTA and CDR2 FQGNSA. Trimming left V 6 bases short and J 1 base short, with 9 bases between. CDR3 loop: CASSTQGNTEAFF. In nucleotides, the CDR3 is TGTGCCAGCAGTACACAGGGGAACACTGAAGCTTTCTTT.

This sequence joins TRBV25-1 and TRBJ2-7; TRBD1 is a possible D gene (6 bases). The CDR3 contains 13 residues. The V end was cut by 6 bases, the J end by 3 bases, with 12 bases between. Germline CDR1 is MGHDK and CDR2 is SYGVNS. The CDR3 loop is CASRKAQGYEQYF. In DNA, the CDR3 is TGTGCCAGCAGGAAGGCACAGGGCTACGAGCAGTACTTC.

The rearrangement joins TRBV6-5 to TRBJ1-2, with TRBD1 identical over 8 bases. The V segment lost 6 bases and the J segment 8 bases; nucleotides outside the gene matches: 8. Germline CDR1 MNHEY, CDR2 SVGAGI. This CDR3 has 13 residues. CDR3 residues: CASRPRTGYGYTF. The CDR3 nucleotides are TGTGCCAGCAGGCCACGGACAGGGTACGGCTACACCTTC.

This clonotype was detected many times. The chain has TRBV2 and TRBJ2-2, with D perhaps TRBD2 (6 bases). The CDR3 is 14 residues long. Germline assignment: CDR1 SNHLY and CDR2 FYNNEI. The germline V and J ends were trimmed by 7 bases and 0 bases, with 9 bases remaining between them. The CDR3 DNA sequence: TGTGCCAGCAAGGAGGGAGCGAACACCGGGGAGCTGTTTTTT. It specifies CASKEGANTGELFF.

CDR3 sequence (DNA): TGTGCCACCAGCATGGGAAAGGCCCAGCCCCAGCATTTT. It encodes CATSMGKAQPQHF. The chain recombines TRBV15 with TRBJ1-5, with D unclear. The germline gives CDR1 LNHNV, CDR2 YYDKDF (reference sequence). CDR3 length: 13 amino acids. V was pared by 4 bases and J by 7 bases, with 11 bases between.

This clonotype was seen a handful of times. The gene calls are TRBV13 and TRBJ1-1; no firm D call. CDR1 and CDR2 from the germline V gene are PRHDT and FYEKMQ (reference sequence). The CDR3 length is 12 residues. V lost 4 bases to trimming and J lost 6 bases, with 9 bases between them. CDR3 region: CASSSFSAEAFF. The CDR3 DNA follows: TGTGCCAGCAGCTCCTTTTCCGCTGAAGCTTTCTTT.

At least ten counts were recorded for this clonotype. The CDR3 bases are TGCGCCAGCAGCTTGGGGCAGTACACAGATACGCAGTATTTT. Amino acids: CASSLGQYTDTQYF. V and J are TRBV5-1 and TRBJ2-3; D gene uncertain. The CDR3 runs to 14 residues. Between the trimmed V and J ends, which lost 0 bases and 2 bases, there was a span of 7 bases. CDR1 and CDR2 (germline): SGHRS, YFSETQ. Full variable domain (remainder filled in from reference TRBV5-1 and TRBJ2-3): KAGVTQTPRYLIKTRGQQVTLSCSPISGHRSVSWYQQTPGQGLQFLFEYFSETQRNKGNFPGRFSGRQFSNSRSEMNVSTLELGDSALYLCASSLGQYTDTQYFGPGTRLTVL.

This clonotype was recorded once. The genes are TRBV7-2 and TRBJ2-5; perhaps TRBD2 as D (5 bases). The germline gives CDR1 SGHTA, CDR2 FQGNSA. The CDR3 consists of 11 residues. V was shortened by 2 bases and J by 10 bases, with 8 bases between the two germline ends. In DNA, the CDR3 is TGTGCCAGCAGCTTAAAAGCGGACCAGTACTTC. Residues: CASSLKADQYF.